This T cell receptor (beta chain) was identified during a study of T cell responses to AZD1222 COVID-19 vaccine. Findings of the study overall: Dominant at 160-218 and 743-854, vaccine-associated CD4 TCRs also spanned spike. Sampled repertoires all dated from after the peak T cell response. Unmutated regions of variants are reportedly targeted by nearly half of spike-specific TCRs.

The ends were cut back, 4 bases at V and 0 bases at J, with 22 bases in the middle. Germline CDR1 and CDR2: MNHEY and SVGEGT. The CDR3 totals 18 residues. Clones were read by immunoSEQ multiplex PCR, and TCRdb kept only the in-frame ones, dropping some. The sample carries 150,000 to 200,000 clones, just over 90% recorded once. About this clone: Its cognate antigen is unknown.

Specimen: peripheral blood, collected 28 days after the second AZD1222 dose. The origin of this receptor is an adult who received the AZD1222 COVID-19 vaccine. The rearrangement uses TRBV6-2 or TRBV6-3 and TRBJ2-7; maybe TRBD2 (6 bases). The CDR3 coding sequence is TGTGCCAGCAGTTCCATCGGGACTCGTACTTACTCCTCCTACGAGCAGTACTTC. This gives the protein CASSSIGTRTYSSYEQYF.